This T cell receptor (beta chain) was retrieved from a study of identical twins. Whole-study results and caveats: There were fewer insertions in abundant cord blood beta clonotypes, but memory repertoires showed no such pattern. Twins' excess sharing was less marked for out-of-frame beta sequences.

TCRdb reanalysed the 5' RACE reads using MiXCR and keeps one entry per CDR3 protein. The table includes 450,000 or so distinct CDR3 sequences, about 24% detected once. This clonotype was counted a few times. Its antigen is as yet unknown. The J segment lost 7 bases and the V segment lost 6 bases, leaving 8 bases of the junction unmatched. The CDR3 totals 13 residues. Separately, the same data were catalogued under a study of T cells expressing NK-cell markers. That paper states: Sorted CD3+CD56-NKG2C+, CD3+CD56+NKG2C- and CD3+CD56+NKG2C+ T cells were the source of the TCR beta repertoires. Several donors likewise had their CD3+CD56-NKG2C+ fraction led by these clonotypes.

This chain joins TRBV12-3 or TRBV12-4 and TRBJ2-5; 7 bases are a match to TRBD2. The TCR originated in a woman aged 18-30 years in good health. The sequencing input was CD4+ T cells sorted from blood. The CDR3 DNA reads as TGTGCCAGCAGCTCACCGGGAGGCGGGACCCAGTACTTC. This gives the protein CASSSPGGGTQYF.